This TCR beta chain is drawn from a study of T cells in Graves' hyperthyroidism and ophthalmopathy. V lost 0 bases, J lost 8 bases, and 11 bases lay in between. The CDR3 runs to 13 residues. CDR1 and CDR2 (germline): DFQATT, SNEGSKA (reference sequence). The CDR3 regions of TCR beta were amplified from RNA transcripts. First-round RT-PCR of the TCR CDR3 relied on the HTBI primer set. MiXCR, applied by TCRdb to the multiplex PCR reads, yields one record per CDR3 protein. The sample consists of more than 500,000 distinct CDR3 sequences, 15% to 20% of them appearing once. This clonotype was counted at least ten times. PBMCs stemmed from around 10 ml fresh peripheral blood.

The TCR originated in a woman aged 30 to 39 with Graves' hyperthyroidism. Sequencing used blood. This chain uses TRBV20-1 with TRBJ2-1; D call uncertain. As DNA, the CDR3 is TGCAGTGCTAGAGATCAGGTAGCCCATGAGCAGTTCTTC. Its protein is CSARDQVAHEQFF.